This passage covers 2 T cell receptor beta chains from one sample sequenced in a study of blood T cell repertoires in COVID-19. TCRdb's copy holds only in-frame clones and misses some; the assay was immunoSEQ multiplex PCR. The table includes some 380,000 clones, around 84% detected once. Sequencing input: peripheral blood. These receptor sequences come from a human donor with acute or convalescent COVID-19. The donor label of this sample is uncertain.

The chain has TRBV24-1 and TRBJ2-3, with TRBD1 matching over 10 bases. Trimming removed 3 bases from V and 2 bases from J; junction bases left unmatched: 7. Looked up from germline, CDR1 is KGHDR and CDR2 is SFDVKD. CDR3 length: 17 amino acids. The CDR3 reads CATSDGTGESDTDTQYF. CDR3 DNA: TGTGCCACCAGTGATGGGACAGGGGAGTCCGACACAGATACGCAGTATTTT.

J is TRBJ2-3 and V is TRBV3-1 (or the pseudogene TRBV3-2), with 13 bases that match TRBD2. Unmatched junction bases numbered 6, after V lost 4 bases and J lost 14 bases. The germline gives CDR1 LGHDT, CDR2 YNNKEL (reference sequence). CDR3 length: 13 amino acids. CDR3: CASSPTSGRVAYF. Here the CDR3 DNA reads TGTGCCAGCAGCCCCACTAGCGGGAGGGTTGCGTATTTT.